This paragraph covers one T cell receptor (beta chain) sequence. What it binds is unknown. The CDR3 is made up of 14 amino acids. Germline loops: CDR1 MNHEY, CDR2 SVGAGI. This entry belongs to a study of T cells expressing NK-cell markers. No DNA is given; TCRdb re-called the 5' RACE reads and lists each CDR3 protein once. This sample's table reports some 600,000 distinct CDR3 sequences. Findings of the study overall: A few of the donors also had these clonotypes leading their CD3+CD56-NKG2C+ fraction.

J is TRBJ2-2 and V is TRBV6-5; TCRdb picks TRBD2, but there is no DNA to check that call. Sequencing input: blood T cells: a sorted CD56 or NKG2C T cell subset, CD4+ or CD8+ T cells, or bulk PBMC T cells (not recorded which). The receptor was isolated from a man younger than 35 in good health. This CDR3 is CASSLAGADGELFF.